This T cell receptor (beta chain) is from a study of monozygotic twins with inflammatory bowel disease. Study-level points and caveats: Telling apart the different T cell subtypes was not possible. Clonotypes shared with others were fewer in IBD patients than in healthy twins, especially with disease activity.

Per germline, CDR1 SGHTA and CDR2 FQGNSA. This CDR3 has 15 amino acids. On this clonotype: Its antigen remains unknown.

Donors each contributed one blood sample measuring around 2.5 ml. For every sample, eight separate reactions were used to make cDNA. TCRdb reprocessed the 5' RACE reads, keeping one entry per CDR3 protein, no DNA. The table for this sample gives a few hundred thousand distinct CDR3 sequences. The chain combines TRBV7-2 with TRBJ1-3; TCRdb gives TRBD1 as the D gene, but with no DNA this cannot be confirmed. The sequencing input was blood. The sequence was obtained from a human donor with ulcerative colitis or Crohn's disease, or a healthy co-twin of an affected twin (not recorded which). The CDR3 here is CASSLATGYGNTIYF.